Shown below are 25 T cell receptor beta chains from a single sample sequenced in a study of blood T cells in healthy people across ages (dated by TCRdb to about 2015). Libraries were prepared through 5' RACE. Sequenced using an Illumina HiSeq 2500. A second PCR of about 6 to 12 cycles was run with a J-beta primer mix and a sample-barcoded 5' primer. TCRdb reanalyzed the raw reads on its own, using fastp at Q25 for trimming and MiXCR for clone calling, and kept in-frame beta chains. Each CDR3 protein gets just one entry, which takes the most common genes and DNA from the rows behind it. For this sample the table gives fewer than 2,000,000 distinct CDR3 sequences, of which about 31% were detected only once. The ten biggest clones cover about 11% of the sample. What was sequenced was blood. The source is a woman in her twenties or thirties in good health.

This clonotype was detected a few times. The CDR3 loop is CASSPLGAGGYQETQYF. CDR3 nucleotides: TGCGCCAGCAGCCCGCTTGGGGCGGGAGGTTATCAAGAGACCCAGTACTTC. The chain recombines TRBV4-1 with TRBJ2-5; 8 nucleotides agree with TRBD2. Germline CDR1 MGHRA, CDR2 YSYEKL. The junction had 12 bases not matched to a gene; V was cut back by 4 bases and J by 2 bases. This CDR3 comprises 17 residues.

The sample holds a few counts of this clonotype. This chain links TRBV20-1 with TRBJ2-5, with 7 bases aligning to TRBD1. V trimming: 0 bases; J trimming: 4 bases; junction bases outside the gene matches: 5. The CDR3 extends over 14 amino acids. Germline V gene sequence: CDR1 DFQATT, CDR2 SNEGSKA (reference sequence). CDR3 in amino acids: CSAREQGVGETQYF. CDR3 coding DNA: TGCAGTGCTAGAGAGCAGGGGGTCGGAGAGACCCAGTACTTC.

The chain is built from TRBV20-1 and TRBJ2-3; TRBD1 is a possible D gene (6 bases). The CDR3 is 14 amino acids. From germline, CDR1 is DFQATT and CDR2 SNEGSKA (reference sequence). V lost 7 bases to trimming and J lost 2 bases, with 16 bases between them. The CDR3 protein is CSVSDRLSTDTQYF. The DNA of the CDR3 is TGCAGTGTTAGTGACAGGCTATCCACAGATACGCAGTATTTT.

This clonotype was seen a handful of times. The J gene is TRBJ1-5, the V gene TRBV7-6, with 7 bases that match TRBD1. Germline loops: CDR1 SGHVS, CDR2 FNYEAQ. V lost 2 bases, J lost 5 bases, and 6 bases stayed unmatched. The CDR3 contains 15 residues. The CDR3 DNA reads as TGTGCCAGCAGCTTAACGGGACAGCCTTATCAGCCCCAGCATTTT. Translating gives CASSLTGQPYQPQHF.

Many counts were recorded for this clonotype. The chain employs TRBV10-3 and TRBJ2-7; D is unresolved. CDR1 ENHRY and CDR2 SYGVKD come from the germline V gene. The CDR3 runs to 14 residues. The V gene lost 0 bases and the J gene lost 5 bases, with 11 bases spanning the gap. The CDR3 is CAISESLLAHEQYF. As DNA, the CDR3 is TGTGCCATCAGTGAGTCCCTTTTAGCCCACGAGCAGTACTTC.

There are many counts of this clonotype. The chain is built from TRBV6-6 and TRBJ1-1; D gene ambiguous. V was trimmed by 2 bases and J by 8 bases, leaving 9 bases between them. CDR3 length equals 12 residues. Germline V gene data show CDR1 as MNHNY and CDR2 as SVGAGI (reference sequence). CDR3 nucleotides: TGTGCCAGCAGTTACGGCACAACGGAAGCTTTCTTT. Its protein is CASSYGTTEAFF.

V and J are TRBV28 and TRBJ2-5; D may correspond to TRBD1 or TRBD2 (5 bases each). V was cut by 6 bases and J by 5 bases, with 13 bases left in between. The CDR3 is made up of 13 amino acids. The V gene's germline CDR1 is MDHEN and CDR2 SYDVKM. The CDR3 here is CASRGDLRETQYF. The CDR3 nucleotides read TGTGCCAGCAGGGGGGACCTTAGGGAGACCCAGTACTTC.

The chain is built from TRBV2 and TRBJ1-2; possibly TRBD1 for D (5 bases). Germline CDR1 reads SNHLY; CDR2 reads FYNNEI. The CDR3 runs to 13 residues. V was trimmed by 7 bases and J by 8 bases, leaving 17 bases between them. The CDR3 coding sequence is TGTGCCAGCAATGAGGGGCAGGTGAACGGCTACACCTTC. The encoded protein is CASNEGQVNGYTF.

This clonotype was seen at least ten times. This chain connects TRBV6-6 to TRBJ2-3; TRBD1 aligns across 7 bases. Germline CDR1 reads MNHNY; CDR2 reads SVGAGI (reference sequence). The CDR3 has 15 amino acids. V was clipped by 2 bases and J by 0 bases; unmatched bases: 2. The CDR3 nucleotides read TGTGCCAGCAGTTACCTACAGGGGAGCACAGATACGCAGTATTTT. Encoded protein: CASSYLQGSTDTQYF.

The V call is TRBV6-1, the J call TRBJ1-6; D unresolved. The CDR3 spans 14 residues. V was shortened by 2 bases and J by 7 bases, with 9 bases between the two germline ends. Germline-derived CDR1 and CDR2 are MNHNS and SASEGT. Written as DNA, the CDR3 is TGTGCCAGCAGTGAACGCAGCCAGAATTCACCCCTCCACTTT. Translation: CASSERSQNSPLHF.

This clonotype appeared a few times. The J gene is TRBJ1-2, the V gene TRBV3-1, with 9 nucleotides matching TRBD1. With V trimmed by 8 bases and J by 3 bases, 7 bases remained unmatched. CDR3 length equals 14 residues. The germline gives CDR1 LGHDT, CDR2 YNNKEL (reference sequence). CDR3 in amino acids: CASGQQGAYYGYTF. The CDR3 DNA follows: TGTGCCAGCGGACAACAGGGGGCGTACTATGGCTACACCTTC. Looking up the rest from reference TRBV3-1 and TRBJ1-2 gives the full variable domain: DTAVSQTPKYLVTQMGNDKSIKCEQNLGHDTMYWYKQDSKKFLKIMFSYNNKELIINETVPNRFSPKSPDKAHLNLHINSLELGDSAVYFCASGQQGAYYGYTFGSGTRLTVV.

This rearrangement joins TRBV6-6 to TRBJ2-2; TRBD2 agrees at 14 bases. The J segment lost 4 bases and the V segment lost 2 bases, leaving 3 bases of the junction unmatched. From germline, CDR1 is MNHNY and CDR2 SVGAGI (reference sequence). The CDR3 extends over 17 amino acids. The CDR3 spells CASSYGLAGGSTGELFF. CDR3 in DNA: TGTGCCAGCAGTTACGGACTAGCGGGAGGTAGCACCGGGGAGCTGTTTTTT.

This clonotype was seen a handful of times. The chain joins TRBV2 to TRBJ2-1; 7 nucleotides line up with TRBD2. The germline V gene has CDR1 SNHLY and CDR2 FYNNEI. The junction had 6 bases not matched to a gene; V was cut back by 6 bases and J by 4 bases. This CDR3 is built from 14 residues. The CDR3 loop reads CASRPLAVYNEQFF. In DNA, the CDR3 is TGTGCCAGCAGGCCCCTAGCGGTTTACAATGAGCAGTTCTTC.

This clonotype came up many times. The rearrangement links TRBV12-3 or TRBV12-4 to TRBJ1-1; D perhaps matches TRBD1 (5 bases). V was cut by 4 bases and J by 2 bases, with 17 bases left in between. The CDR3 covers 16 residues. DNA of the CDR3: TGTGCCAGCAGTTCAAATGGGGGACTCAGCAACACTGAAGCTTTCTTT. Translation gives CASSSNGGLSNTEAFF.

This clonotype has more than one count but fewer than ten. V and J are TRBV27 and TRBJ2-7, with 8 bases identical to TRBD1. With V trimmed by 3 bases and J by 2 bases, 3 bases remained unmatched. CDR3 length: 14 residues. From germline, CDR1 is MNHEY and CDR2 SMNVEV (reference sequence). Here the CDR3 reads CASSFVDRAYEQYF. The CDR3 DNA reads as TGTGCCAGCAGTTTTGTGGACAGGGCCTACGAGCAGTACTTC.

This clonotype was observed a few times. The V gene is TRBV5-5, the J gene TRBJ2-7; D not resolved. CDR1 and CDR2 from the germline V gene are SGHKS and YYEKEE (reference sequence). The V gene lost 6 bases and the J gene lost 1 base, with 11 bases spanning the gap. CDR3 length: 13 residues. The CDR3 spells CASNPQDSYEQYF. The CDR3 nucleotides read TGTGCCAGCAACCCCCAGGATTCCTACGAGCAGTACTTC.

The chain is built from TRBV19 and TRBJ2-5; the D is unclear. The DNA matches TRBJ2-7 better at its end, which makes the J call doubtful. The CDR3 is made up of 14 amino acids. Germline V lookup: CDR1 LNHDA, CDR2 SQIVND (reference sequence). Written as DNA, the CDR3 is TGTGCCAGTAGTGCTACGAGTCCCGCCTACGAGCAGTACTTC. It translates to CASSATSPAYEQYF.

This clonotype was seen a few times. The V and J genes are TRBV7-9 and TRBJ1-1, with D hard to call. Germline V CDR1 and CDR2: SEHNR, FQNEAQ (reference sequence). The CDR3 has 12 amino acids. Trimming removed 11 bases from V and 5 bases from J, with 15 bases in between. The CDR3 region is CAVDRLGTEAFF. CDR3 nucleotide sequence: TGTGCCGTAGACCGCTTAGGAACTGAAGCTTTCTTT.

The chain employs TRBV27 and TRBJ1-1, with D possibly TRBD1 on 5 matching bases. The germline CDR1 and CDR2 sequences are MNHEY and SMNVEV (reference sequence). The CDR3 covers 13 residues. The V end lost 0 bases, the J end lost 7 bases, and 9 bases lay between the germline ends. As DNA, the CDR3 is TGTGCCAGCAGTTTATCTGAAAGGGGTGAAGCTTTCTTT. Translating it yields CASSLSERGEAFF.

CDR3 loop: CASSQDWGEQYF. The CDR3 bases are TGTGCCAGCAGCCAAGATTGGGGGGAGCAGTACTTC. This chain joins TRBV3-1 and TRBJ2-5, with a weak D call TRBD2 (6 bases). CDR1 and CDR2 (germline): LGHDT, YNNKEL (reference sequence). The CDR3 extends over 12 amino acids. Trimming pared 0 bases from V and 11 bases from J, leaving 10 bases between.

Regarding this clonotype: This may be a read error, as it is one base from a much larger clone. V usage is TRBV29-1 and J usage is TRBJ2-5, with a possible D match to TRBD2 (6 bases). The CDR3 has 11 amino acids. Trimming stripped 3 bases from V and 11 bases from J, with 13 bases between. Germline V gene data show CDR1 as SQVTM and CDR2 as ANQGSEA. CDR3 protein: CSVEMGGEQYF. For the CDR3, the DNA is TGCAGCGTTGAGATGGGAGGAGAGCAGTACTTC.

The V and J genes are TRBV6-6 and TRBJ2-7, with D unresolved. Near its end, the DNA agrees better with TRBJ2-5, so the J call may be wrong. Germline CDR1 is MNHNY and CDR2 is SVGAGI (reference sequence). The CDR3 spans 13 residues. This CDR3 reads CASSYGKPETQYF. The CDR3 coding sequence is TGTGCCAGCAGTTACGGGAAGCCAGAGACCCAGTACTTC.

This clonotype was seen a few times. The J gene is TRBJ2-4, the V gene TRBV4-1; 12 positions match TRBD2. After removal of 0 bases from V and 1 base from J, the junction contained 7 bases not matched to a gene. Germline V gene sequence: CDR1 MGHRA, CDR2 YSYEKL. This CDR3 is built from 19 residues. CDR3 protein: CASSQDRLAGVGAKNIQYF. The DNA for the CDR3 is TGCGCCAGCAGCCAAGATCGACTAGCGGGAGTGGGTGCCAAAAACATTCAGTACTTC.

A few counts support this clonotype. This chain joins TRBV2 and TRBJ2-3; 8 bases line up with TRBD1. The V and J ends lost 3 bases and 2 bases, in that order; junction bases with no gene match: 4. CDR3 length equals 15 residues. Germline V lookup: CDR1 SNHLY, CDR2 FYNNEI. In DNA, the CDR3 is TGTGCCAGCAGTGAGTACAGGGGGATCACAGATACGCAGTATTTT. Translation gives CASSEYRGITDTQYF.

V is TRBV20-1 and J is TRBJ2-7, with unresolved D. Germline V gene sequence: CDR1 DFQATT, CDR2 SNEGSKA (reference sequence). The CDR3 runs 13 residues. V was pared by 0 bases and J by 2 bases, with 8 bases between. CDR3 in amino acids: CSARDPMAYEQYF. In DNA form, the CDR3 reads TGCAGTGCTAGAGATCCGATGGCCTACGAGCAGTACTTC.